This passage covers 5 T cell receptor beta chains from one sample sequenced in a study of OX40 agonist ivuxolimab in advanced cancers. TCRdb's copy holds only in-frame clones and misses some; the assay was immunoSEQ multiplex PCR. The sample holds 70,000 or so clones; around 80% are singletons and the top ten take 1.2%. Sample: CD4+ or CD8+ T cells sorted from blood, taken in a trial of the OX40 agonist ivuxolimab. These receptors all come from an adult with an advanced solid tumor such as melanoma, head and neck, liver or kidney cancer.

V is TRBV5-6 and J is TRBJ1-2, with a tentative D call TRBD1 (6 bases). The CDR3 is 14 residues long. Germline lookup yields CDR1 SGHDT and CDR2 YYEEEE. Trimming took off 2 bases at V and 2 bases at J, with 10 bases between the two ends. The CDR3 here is CASSLSDRNYGYTF. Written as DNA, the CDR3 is TGTGCCAGCAGCTTATCGGACAGAAACTATGGCTACACCTTC.

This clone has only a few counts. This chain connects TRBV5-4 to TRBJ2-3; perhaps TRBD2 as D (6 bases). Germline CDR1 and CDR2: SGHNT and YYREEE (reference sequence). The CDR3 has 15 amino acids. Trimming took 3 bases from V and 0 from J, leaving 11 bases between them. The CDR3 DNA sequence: TGTGCCAGCAGCTGGACGGGGACTAGCACAGATACGCAGTATTTT. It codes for CASSWTGTSTDTQYF.

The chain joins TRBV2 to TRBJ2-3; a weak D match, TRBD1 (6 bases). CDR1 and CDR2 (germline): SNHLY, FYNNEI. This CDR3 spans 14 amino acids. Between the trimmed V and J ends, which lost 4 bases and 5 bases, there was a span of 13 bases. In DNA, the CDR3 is TGTGCCAGCAGTGCGGCAGGGGTGATAGATACGCAGTATTTT. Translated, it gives CASSAAGVIDTQYF.

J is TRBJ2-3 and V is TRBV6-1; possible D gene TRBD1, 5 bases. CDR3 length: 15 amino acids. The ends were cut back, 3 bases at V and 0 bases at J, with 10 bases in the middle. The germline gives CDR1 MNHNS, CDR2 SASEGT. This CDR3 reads CASSEQTVSTDTQYF. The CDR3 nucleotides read TGTGCCAGCAGTGAGCAGACAGTAAGCACAGATACGCAGTATTTT.

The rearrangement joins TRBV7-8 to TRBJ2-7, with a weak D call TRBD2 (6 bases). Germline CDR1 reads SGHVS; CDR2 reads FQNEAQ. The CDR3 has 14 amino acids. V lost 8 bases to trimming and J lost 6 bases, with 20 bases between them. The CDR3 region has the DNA TGTGCCAGCGGGCCGGACTATACCTCTATCGAGCAGTACTTC. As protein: CASGPDYTSIEQYF.